The 2 T cell receptor beta chains listed next were all sequenced from one sample in a study of T cells expressing NK-cell markers. Following a re-call of the 5' RACE reads, TCRdb has one entry per CDR3 protein and lacks DNA. Its listing shows roughly 420,000 distinct CDR3 sequences. The specimen sequenced was blood T cells: a sorted CD56 or NKG2C T cell subset, CD4+ or CD8+ T cells, or bulk PBMC T cells (not recorded which). The origin of the receptors is a woman aged 18 to 69 in good health.

The rearrangement uses TRBV10-3 and TRBJ2-1; the D call from TCRdb, TRBD2, cannot be confirmed without DNA. The CDR3 sequence is 16 residues long. The germline CDR1 and CDR2 sequences are ENHRY and SYGVKD. The CDR3 region is CAITWHPSGGYNEQFF.

V and J are TRBV20-1 and TRBJ2-1; without DNA, the TCRdb call of TRBD2 cannot be checked. The CDR3 runs 16 residues. CDR1 is DFQATT and CDR2 is SNEGSKA in the germline V gene (reference sequence). CDR3 in amino acids: CSARLAGSRGDNEQFF.